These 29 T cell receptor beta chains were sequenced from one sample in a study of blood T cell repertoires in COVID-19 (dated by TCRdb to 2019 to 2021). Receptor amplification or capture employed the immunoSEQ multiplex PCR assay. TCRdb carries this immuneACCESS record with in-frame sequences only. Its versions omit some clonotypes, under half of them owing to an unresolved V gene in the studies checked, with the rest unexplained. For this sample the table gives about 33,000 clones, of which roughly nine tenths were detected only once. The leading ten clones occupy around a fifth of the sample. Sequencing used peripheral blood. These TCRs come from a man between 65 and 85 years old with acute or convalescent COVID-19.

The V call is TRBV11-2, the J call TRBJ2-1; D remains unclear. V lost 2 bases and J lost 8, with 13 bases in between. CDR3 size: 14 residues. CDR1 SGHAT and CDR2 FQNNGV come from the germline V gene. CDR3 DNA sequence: TGTGCCAGCAGCTTATTAGTGGTAGGAGATGAGCAGTTCTTC. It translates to CASSLLVVGDEQFF.

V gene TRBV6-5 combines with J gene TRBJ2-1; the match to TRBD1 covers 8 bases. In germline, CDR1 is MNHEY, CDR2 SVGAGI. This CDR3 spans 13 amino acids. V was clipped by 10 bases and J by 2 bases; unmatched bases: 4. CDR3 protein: CANRDRPYNEQFF. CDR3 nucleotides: TGTGCCAACCGGGACAGGCCCTACAATGAGCAGTTCTTC.

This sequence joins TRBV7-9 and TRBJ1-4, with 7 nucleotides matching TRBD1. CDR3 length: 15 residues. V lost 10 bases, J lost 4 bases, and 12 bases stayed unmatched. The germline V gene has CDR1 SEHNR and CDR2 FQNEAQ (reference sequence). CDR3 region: CATSPRQGDNEKLFF. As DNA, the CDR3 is TGTGCCACGAGTCCCCGGCAGGGGGATAATGAAAAACTGTTTTTT.

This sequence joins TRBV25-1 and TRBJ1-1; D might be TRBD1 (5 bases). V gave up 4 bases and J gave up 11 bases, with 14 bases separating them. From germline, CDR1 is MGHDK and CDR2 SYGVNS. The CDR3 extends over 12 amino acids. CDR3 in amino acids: CASSAQGSSAFF. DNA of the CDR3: TGTGCCAGCAGTGCGCAGGGCAGCAGCGCTTTCTTT.

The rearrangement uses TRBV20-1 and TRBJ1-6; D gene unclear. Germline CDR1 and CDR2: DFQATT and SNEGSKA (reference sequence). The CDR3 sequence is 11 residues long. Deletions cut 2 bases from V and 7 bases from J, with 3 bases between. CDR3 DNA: TGCAGTGCTAGACTGAATTCACCCCTCCACTTT. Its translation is CSARLNSPLHF.

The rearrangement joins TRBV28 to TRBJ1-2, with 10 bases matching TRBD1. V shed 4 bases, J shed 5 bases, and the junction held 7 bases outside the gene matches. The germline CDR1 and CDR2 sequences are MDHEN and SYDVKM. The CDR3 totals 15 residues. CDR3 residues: CASSSRTGGYYGYTF. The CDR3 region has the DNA TGTGCCAGCAGTTCCAGGACAGGGGGGTATTATGGCTACACCTTC.

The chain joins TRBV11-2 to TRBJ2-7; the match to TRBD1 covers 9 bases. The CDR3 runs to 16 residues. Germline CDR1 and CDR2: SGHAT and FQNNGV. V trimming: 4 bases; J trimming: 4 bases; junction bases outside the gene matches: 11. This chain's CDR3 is CASSSGRDRVRYEQYF. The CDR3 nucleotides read TGTGCCAGCAGCTCAGGCCGGGACAGGGTACGGTACGAGCAGTACTTC.

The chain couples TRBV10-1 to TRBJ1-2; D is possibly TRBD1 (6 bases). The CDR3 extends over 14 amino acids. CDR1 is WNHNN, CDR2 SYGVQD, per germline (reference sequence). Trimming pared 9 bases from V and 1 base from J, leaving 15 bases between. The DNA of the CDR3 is TGCGCCAGTAGGGGGAGGGCCCTTAACTATGGCTACACCTTC. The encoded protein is CASRGRALNYGYTF.

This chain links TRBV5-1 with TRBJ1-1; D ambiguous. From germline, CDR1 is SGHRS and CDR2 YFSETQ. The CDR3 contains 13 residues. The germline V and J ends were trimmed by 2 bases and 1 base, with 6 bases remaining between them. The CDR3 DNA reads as TGCGCCAGCAGCTTACACGAGAACACTGAAGCTTTCTTT. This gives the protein CASSLHENTEAFF. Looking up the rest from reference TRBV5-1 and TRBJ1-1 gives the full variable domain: KAGVTQTPRYLIKTRGQQVTLSCSPISGHRSVSWYQQTPGQGLQFLFEYFSETQRNKGNFPGRFSGRQFSNSRSEMNVSTLELGDSALYLCASSLHENTEAFFGQGTRLTVV.

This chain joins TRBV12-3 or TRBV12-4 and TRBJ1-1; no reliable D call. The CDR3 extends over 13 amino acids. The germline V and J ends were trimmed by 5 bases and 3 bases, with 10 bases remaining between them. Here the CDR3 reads CASSNLRDTEAFF. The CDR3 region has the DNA TGTGCCAGCAGTAACCTGAGGGACACTGAAGCTTTCTTT.

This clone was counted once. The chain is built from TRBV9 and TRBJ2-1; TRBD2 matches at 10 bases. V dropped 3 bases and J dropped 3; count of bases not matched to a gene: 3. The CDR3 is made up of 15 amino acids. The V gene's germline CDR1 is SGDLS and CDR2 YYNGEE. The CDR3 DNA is TGTGCCAGCAGCGCAACTAGCGGGATCTACAATGAGCAGTTCTTC. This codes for CASSATSGIYNEQFF.

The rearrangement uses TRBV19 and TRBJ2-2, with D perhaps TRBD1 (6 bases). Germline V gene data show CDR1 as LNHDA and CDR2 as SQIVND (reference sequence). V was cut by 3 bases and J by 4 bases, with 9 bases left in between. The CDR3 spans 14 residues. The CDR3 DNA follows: TGTGCCAGTAGTATCGACAGGCCCACCGGGGAGCTGTTTTTT. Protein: CASSIDRPTGELFF.

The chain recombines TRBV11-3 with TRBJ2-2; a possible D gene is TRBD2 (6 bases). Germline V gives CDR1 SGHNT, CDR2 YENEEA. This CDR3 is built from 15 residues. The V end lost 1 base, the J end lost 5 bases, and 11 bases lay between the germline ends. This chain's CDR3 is CASSLGLEGTGELFF. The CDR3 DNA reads TGTGCCAGCAGCTTAGGATTGGAGGGGACCGGGGAGCTGTTTTTT.

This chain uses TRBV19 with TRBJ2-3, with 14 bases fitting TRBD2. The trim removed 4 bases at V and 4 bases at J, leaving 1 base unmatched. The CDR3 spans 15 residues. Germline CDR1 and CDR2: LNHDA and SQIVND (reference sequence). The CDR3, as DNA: TGTGCCAGTAGTAGGGGACTAGCGGGAGCAGATACGCAGTATTTT. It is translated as CASSRGLAGADTQYF.

CDR3 loop: CASRRIGLTNTEAFF. The CDR3 DNA sequence: TGTGCCAGCAGAAGGATCGGACTGACGAACACTGAAGCTTTCTTT. J is TRBJ1-1 and V is TRBV6-5; D gene ambiguous. V lost 6 bases to trimming and J lost 1 base, with 15 bases between them. Germline values: CDR1 MNHEY, CDR2 SVGAGI. The CDR3 sequence is 15 residues long.

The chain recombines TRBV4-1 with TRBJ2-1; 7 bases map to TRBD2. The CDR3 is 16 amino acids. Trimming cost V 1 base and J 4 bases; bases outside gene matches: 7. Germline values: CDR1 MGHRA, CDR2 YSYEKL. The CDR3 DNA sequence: TGCGCCAGCAGCCAAGGAGGTCTAGCGGATTACAATGAGCAGTTCTTC. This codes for CASSQGGLADYNEQFF.

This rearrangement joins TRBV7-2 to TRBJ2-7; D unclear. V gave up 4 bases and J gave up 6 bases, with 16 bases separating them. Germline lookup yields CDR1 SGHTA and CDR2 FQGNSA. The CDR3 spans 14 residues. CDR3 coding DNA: TGTGCCAGCAGCTCGCAACCTACGCTCGGCGAGCAGTACTTC. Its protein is CASSSQPTLGEQYF.

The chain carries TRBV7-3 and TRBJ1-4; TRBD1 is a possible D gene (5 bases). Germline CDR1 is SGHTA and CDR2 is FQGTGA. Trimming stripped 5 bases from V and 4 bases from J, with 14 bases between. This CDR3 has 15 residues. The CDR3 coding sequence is TGTGCCAGCAGCCCAGGGACGGGAGATAATGAAAAACTGTTTTTT. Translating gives CASSPGTGDNEKLFF. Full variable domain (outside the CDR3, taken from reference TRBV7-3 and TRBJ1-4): GAGVSQTPSNKVTEKGKYVELRCDPISGHTALYWYRQSLGQGPEFLIYFQGTGAADDSGLPNDRFFAVRPEGSVSTLKIQRTERGDSAVYLCASSPGTGDNEKLFFGSGTQLSVL.

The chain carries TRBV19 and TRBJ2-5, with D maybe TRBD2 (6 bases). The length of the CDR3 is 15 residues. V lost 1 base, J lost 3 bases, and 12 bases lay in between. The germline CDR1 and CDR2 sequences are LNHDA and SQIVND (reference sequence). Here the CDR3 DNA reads TGTGCCAGTAGTATAGTAGGCGCTAGCGAAGAGACCCAGTACTTC. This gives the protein CASSIVGASEETQYF.

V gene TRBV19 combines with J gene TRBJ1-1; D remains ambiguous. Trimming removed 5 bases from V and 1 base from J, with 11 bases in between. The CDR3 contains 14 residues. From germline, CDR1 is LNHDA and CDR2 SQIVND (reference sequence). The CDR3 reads CASSVPTQNTEAFF. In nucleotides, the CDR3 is TGTGCCAGTAGTGTACCCACTCAGAACACTGAAGCTTTCTTT.

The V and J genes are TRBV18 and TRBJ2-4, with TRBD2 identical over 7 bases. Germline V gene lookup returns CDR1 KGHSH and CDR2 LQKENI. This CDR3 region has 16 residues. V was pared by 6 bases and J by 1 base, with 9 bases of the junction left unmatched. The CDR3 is CASSREMREAKNIQYF. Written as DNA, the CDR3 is TGTGCCAGCTCCCGGGAGATGCGGGAGGCCAAAAACATTCAGTACTTC.

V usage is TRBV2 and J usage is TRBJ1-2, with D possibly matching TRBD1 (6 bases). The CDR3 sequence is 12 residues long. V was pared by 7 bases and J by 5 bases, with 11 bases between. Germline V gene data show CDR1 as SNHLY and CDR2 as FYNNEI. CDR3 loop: CASNRQEYGYTF. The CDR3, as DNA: TGTGCCAGCAACCGACAGGAATATGGCTACACCTTC.

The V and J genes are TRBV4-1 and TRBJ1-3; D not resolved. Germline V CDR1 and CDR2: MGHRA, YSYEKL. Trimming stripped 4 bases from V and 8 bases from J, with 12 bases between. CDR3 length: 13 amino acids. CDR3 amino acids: CASSPLGPHTIYF. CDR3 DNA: TGCGCCAGCAGCCCTCTCGGTCCCCACACCATATATTTT.

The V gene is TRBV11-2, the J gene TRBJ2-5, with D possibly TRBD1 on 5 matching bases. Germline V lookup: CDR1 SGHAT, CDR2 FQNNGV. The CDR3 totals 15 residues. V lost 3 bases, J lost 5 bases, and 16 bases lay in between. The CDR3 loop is CASSFGLRGDETQYF. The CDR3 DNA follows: TGTGCCAGCAGCTTCGGCCTAAGGGGTGACGAGACCCAGTACTTC.

The CDR3 sequence: CASSLRGTSGYTSTDTQYF. The CDR3 bases are TGCGCCAGCAGCTTGCGCGGGACTAGCGGTTATACTAGCACAGATACGCAGTATTTT. The rearrangement uses TRBV5-1 and TRBJ2-3; 11 bases line up with TRBD2. CDR1 and CDR2 (germline): SGHRS, YFSETQ. The CDR3 extends over 19 amino acids. Trimming took 1 base from V and 0 from J; bases not matched to a gene: 10.

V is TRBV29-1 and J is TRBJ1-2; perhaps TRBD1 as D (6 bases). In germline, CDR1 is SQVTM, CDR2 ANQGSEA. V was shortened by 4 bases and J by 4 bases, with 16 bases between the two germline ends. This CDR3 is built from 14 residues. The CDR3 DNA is TGCAGCGTTGGGGAGGGGGACACTTTCTATGGCTACACCTTC. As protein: CSVGEGDTFYGYTF.

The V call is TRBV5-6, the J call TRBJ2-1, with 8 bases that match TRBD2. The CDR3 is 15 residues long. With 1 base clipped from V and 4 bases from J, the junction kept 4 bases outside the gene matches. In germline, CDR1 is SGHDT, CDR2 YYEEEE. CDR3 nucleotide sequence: TGTGCCAGCAGCTTGATCCAGCGGGAGTACAATGAGCAGTTCTTC. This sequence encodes CASSLIQREYNEQFF.

CDR3: CSARDNRGYTF. The CDR3 coding sequence is TGCAGTGCTAGGGACAATAGAGGCTACACCTTC. The genes are TRBV20-1 and TRBJ1-2; tentative D call: TRBD1 (5 bases). Germline V gene lookup returns CDR1 DFQATT and CDR2 SNEGSKA (reference sequence). CDR3 length: 11 amino acids. V dropped 3 bases and J dropped 8 bases, with 10 bases sitting between them.

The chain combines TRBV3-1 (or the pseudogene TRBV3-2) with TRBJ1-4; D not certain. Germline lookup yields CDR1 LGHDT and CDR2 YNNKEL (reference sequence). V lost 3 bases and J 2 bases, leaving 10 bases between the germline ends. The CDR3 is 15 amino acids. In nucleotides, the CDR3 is TGTGCCAGCAGCCACTTAAGGGAGACTAATGAAAAACTGTTTTTT. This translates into CASSHLRETNEKLFF.